Listed here are 21 T cell receptor beta chains from one sample, sequenced in a study of T cells in Graves' hyperthyroidism and ophthalmopathy. Authors of the study amplified TCR beta CDR3 regions from RNA transcripts. The primer set for the first-round RT-PCR of the TCR CDR3 was HTBI. In TCRdb, the multiplex PCR reads were re-called with MiXCR into one record per CDR3 protein. The data contain under 400,000 distinct CDR3 sequences, approximately 13% of them seen just once; the ten biggest clones take up 9.2%. Input material: blood. The source of these receptors is a woman in her late teens or twenties with Graves' hyperthyroidism.

This clonotype showed up many times. The chain has TRBV6-1 and TRBJ1-5; D is possibly TRBD1 (5 bases). The CDR3 loop spans 17 amino acids. Germline V gene data show CDR1 as MNHNS and CDR2 as SASEGT. Trimming took 5 bases from V and 6 from J, leaving 23 bases between them. The CDR3 nucleotides are TGTGCCAGCAGTCCCGGAGGGGCAGCCCAAGGCGGTCAGCCCCAGCATTTT. Its translation: CASSPGGAAQGGQPQHF.

This clonotype was counted ten times or more. This chain uses TRBV20-1 with TRBJ2-3; 9 bases map to TRBD2. The CDR3 is 19 residues long. Germline V gene lookup returns CDR1 DFQATT and CDR2 SNEGSKA (reference sequence). The V and J ends lost 4 bases and 0 bases, in that order; junction bases with no gene match: 17. Written as DNA, the CDR3 is TGCAGTGCTACCGCGGGGGCGGGGGGGCGCGCTGCGAGCACAGATACGCAGTATTTT. It yields the protein CSATAGAGGRAASTDTQYF.

Points on this clonotype: Sequence at one end of the junction differs from germline and may be a read error. This sequence joins TRBV5-5 and TRBJ1-6; tentative D call: TRBD1 (5 bases). This CDR3 comprises 15 residues. In germline, CDR1 is SGHKS, CDR2 YYEKEE (reference sequence). CDR3 region: CASSALQGTKSPLYF. The CDR3 DNA is TGTGCCAGCAGCGCGCTGCAGGGAACGAAGTCACCCCTCTACTTT.

This clonotype was seen ten or more times. The V gene is TRBV5-4, the J gene TRBJ1-1, with TRBD1 matching over 8 bases. This CDR3 spans 14 amino acids. Losses at the gene ends were 0 bases for V and 10 bases for J; bases not matched to a gene: 8. Germline values: CDR1 SGHNT, CDR2 YYREEE (reference sequence). CDR3 in DNA: TGTGCCAGCAGCTTGGCCGGAACAGGGGGACGAGCTTTCTTT. Encoded protein: CASSLAGTGGRAFF.

The chain couples TRBV24-1 to TRBJ2-5; TRBD1 aligns across 8 bases. The CDR3 has 15 residues. Germline values: CDR1 KGHDR, CDR2 SFDVKD. Germline trimming cut 7 bases from V and 1 base from J; bases unmatched to any gene: 7. Here the CDR3 reads CATRKTGEAQETQYF. The DNA for the CDR3 is TGTGCCACCAGGAAGACAGGGGAGGCCCAAGAGACCCAGTACTTC.

In this sample, this clonotype turned up many times. The chain is built from TRBV30 and TRBJ1-5; D possibly corresponds to TRBD1 (5 bases). Germline-derived CDR1 and CDR2 are GTSNPN and SVGIG (reference sequence). The CDR3 consists of 14 residues. V was trimmed by 2 bases and J by 6 bases, leaving 14 bases between them. DNA of the CDR3: TGTGCCTGGAGTTTTCTGGGGGAGGCTCAGCCCCAGCATTTT. Translation: CAWSFLGEAQPQHF.

Worth noting for this clonotype: Without the conserved terminal phenylalanine or tryptophan, this CDR3 likely stems from a read error. The chain recombines TRBV29-1 with TRBJ2-5, with D perhaps matching TRBD1 (6 bases). The CDR3 is 15 amino acids. The V gene's germline CDR1 is SQVTM and CDR2 ANQGSEA. V lost 0 bases and J lost 4, with 15 bases in between. CDR3 region: CSVEDRAGAGETQYL. In DNA form, the CDR3 reads TGCAGCGTTGAAGATAGGGCAGGGGCGGGAGAGACCCAGTACCTC.

Ten or more counts support this clonotype. The chain has TRBV4-1 and TRBJ2-3, with 9 bases lining up with TRBD2. Germline lookup yields CDR1 MGHRA and CDR2 YSYEKL. The CDR3 totals 16 residues. The V segment lost 1 base and the J segment 2 bases; nucleotides outside the gene matches: 4. In DNA form, the CDR3 reads TGCGCCAGCAGCCAAGCTAGCGGGAAACTCACAGATACGCAGTATTTT. Amino acid sequence: CASSQASGKLTDTQYF.

A few counts support this clonotype. CDR3 sequence: CASSPWDRGYLPLGWAFF. CDR3 nucleotides: TGTGCCAGCTCACCCTGGGACAGGGGGTACCTGCCCCTCGGCTGGGCTTTCTTT. The chain carries TRBV18 and TRBJ1-1, with 11 bases that match TRBD1. The CDR3 is made up of 18 amino acids. The junction had 20 bases not matched to a gene; V was cut back by 3 bases and J by 11 bases. Looked up from germline, CDR1 is KGHSH and CDR2 is LQKENI.

This clonotype was detected ten times or more. The chain joins TRBV20-1 to TRBJ2-1, with D perhaps matching TRBD2 (6 bases). This CDR3 has 12 amino acids. Germline CDR1 DFQATT, CDR2 SNEGSKA (reference sequence). Trimming took 5 bases from V and 4 from J, leaving 9 bases between them. Written as DNA, the CDR3 is TGCAGTGCTGTTGGACTATACAATGAGCAGTTCTTC. This codes for CSAVGLYNEQFF.

This clonotype has a count of ten or more. This rearrangement joins TRBV6-1 to TRBJ2-7, with D tentatively TRBD1 or TRBD2 (6 bases each). CDR3 length equals 15 residues. The V gene lost 9 bases and the J gene lost 3 bases, with 21 bases spanning the gap. The germline gives CDR1 MNHNS, CDR2 SASEGT. CDR3 DNA: TGTGCCAGTAACAGTAGGGGGGACCGACTCTACGAGCAGTACTTC. Translating it yields CASNSRGDRLYEQYF.

This clonotype has ten or more counts. The genes are TRBV20-1 and TRBJ2-7, with D possibly TRBD1 on 6 matching bases. The germline V gene encodes CDR1 DFQATT and CDR2 SNEGSKA (reference sequence). Trimming took 2 bases from V and 2 from J, leaving 10 bases between them. The CDR3 has 13 residues. CDR3 sequence: CSARSQGTYEQYF. The CDR3 bases are TGCAGTGCTAGAAGCCAGGGGACCTACGAGCAGTACTTC.

This clonotype turned up a few times. Germline and junction disagree at one end, which may indicate a read error. The rearrangement uses TRBV6-1 and TRBJ2-4; 9 bases align to TRBD2. The CDR3 runs to 14 residues. Germline V gives CDR1 MNHNS, CDR2 SASEGT. Here the CDR3 DNA reads TGTGCCAGCAGTCAAGCGGGGGGCAAAAACATTCAGTACTTC. Translated: CASSQAGGKNIQYF.

J is TRBJ2-7 and V is TRBV11-3; 8 bases agree with TRBD1. V was pared by 5 bases and J by 2 bases, with 5 bases of the junction left unmatched. CDR1 is SGHNT, CDR2 YENEEA, per germline. The CDR3 sequence is 14 residues long. The CDR3 DNA reads as TGTGCCAGCAGCCCGGGACAGGCGCCCTACGAGCAGTACTTC. Translation: CASSPGQAPYEQYF.

Details on this clonotype: A much larger clone sits a single nucleotide away, making a read error possible. The DNA for the CDR3 is TGTGCCACCGAAGAGGCTAGTATAGACCTAAATGAGCAGTACTTC. Translated, it gives CATEEASIDLNEQYF. The chain recombines TRBV6-2 or TRBV6-3 with TRBJ2-7; D remains unclear. This CDR3 is built from 15 residues. The germline gives CDR1 MNHEY, CDR2 SVGEGT. The ends were cut back, 10 bases at V and 7 bases at J, with 26 bases in the middle.

This clonotype was observed a handful of times. This chain uses TRBV5-1 with TRBJ2-2, with 13 bases that match TRBD2. Germline assignment: CDR1 SGHRS and CDR2 YFSETQ. Trimming at V came to 5 bases and at J to 1 base, leaving 8 bases not matched to a gene. This CDR3 region has 18 residues. CDR3 protein: CASSPTSGGLGNTGELFF. CDR3 coding DNA: TGCGCCAGCAGTCCGACTAGCGGGGGGCTGGGGAACACCGGGGAGCTGTTTTTT. Drawing the rest from reference TRBV5-1 and TRBJ2-2, the complete variable domain is KAGVTQTPRYLIKTRGQQVTLSCSPISGHRSVSWYQQTPGQGLQFLFEYFSETQRNKGNFPGRFSGRQFSNSRSEMNVSTLELGDSALYLCASSPTSGGLGNTGELFFGEGSRLTVL.

Notes on this clonotype: A much larger clone lies one base from this, so it may be a read error. The chain recombines TRBV6-1 with TRBJ2-5; D unclear. Germline CDR1 reads MNHNS; CDR2 reads SASEGT. This CDR3 region has 15 residues. CDR3 bases: TGTCCCAGCACCCAGCACCCAGACGGCCAAGAGACCCAGTACTTC. It is translated as CPSTQHPDGQETQYF.

This clonotype was picked up many times. Written as DNA, the CDR3 is TGTGCCAGCACTTCGGGACAGGGCCACAATGAGCAGTTCTTC. Translating gives CASTSGQGHNEQFF. V and J are TRBV27 and TRBJ2-1, with 9 bases identical to TRBD1. The germline gives CDR1 MNHEY, CDR2 SMNVEV (reference sequence). The J segment lost 5 bases and the V segment lost 7 bases, leaving 6 bases of the junction unmatched. The CDR3 has 14 amino acids.

This clonotype was seen at least ten times. The chain has TRBV7-2 and TRBJ2-7; 8 bases match TRBD1. The V segment lost 1 base and the J segment 1 base; nucleotides outside the gene matches: 9. This CDR3 spans 17 amino acids. Germline V lookup: CDR1 SGHTA, CDR2 FQGNSA. CDR3: CASSLVSGGPDSYEQYF. In DNA, the CDR3 is TGTGCCAGCAGCTTAGTCTCAGGGGGCCCCGATTCCTACGAGCAGTACTTC.

This clonotype was observed at least ten times. The chain carries TRBV9 and TRBJ2-1; TRBD2 aligns across 13 bases. The V gene end was trimmed by 3 bases and the J gene end by 1 base; junction bases not matched to a gene: 1. The CDR3 totals 16 residues. Germline V gene sequence: CDR1 SGDLS, CDR2 YYNGEE. CDR3 DNA: TGTGCCAGCAGCGCACTAGCGGGAGGGTCCTACAATGAGCAGTTCTTC. As protein: CASSALAGGSYNEQFF.

This clonotype came up many times. The genes are TRBV9 and TRBJ1-5; the match to TRBD1 covers 9 bases. The CDR3 consists of 14 residues. The trim removed 0 bases at V and 7 bases at J, leaving 2 bases unmatched. Germline CDR1 reads SGDLS; CDR2 reads YYNGEE. This chain's CDR3 is CASSVEDRGQPQHF. CDR3 bases: TGTGCCAGCAGCGTAGAGGACAGGGGACAGCCCCAGCATTTT.